The next 8 T cell receptor beta chains were all read from a single sample in a study of cytomegalovirus exposure and HLA in healthy donors. The primer mix had 60 Vbeta and 13 Jbeta primers. The method was immunoSEQ multiplex PCR; TCRdb's version includes in-frame clones alone and lacks a portion of them. In the table there are over 150,000 clones, 75% to 90% of which are singletons. The sample was PBMCs. The receptors derive from a human donor in good health.

This chain links TRBV2 with TRBJ1-1, with 7 bases aligning to TRBD1. The germline CDR1 and CDR2 sequences are SNHLY and FYNNEI. This CDR3 comprises 15 residues. V was pared by 8 bases and J by 2 bases, with 11 bases of the junction left unmatched. CDR3 in DNA: TGTGCCAGCGTTCGGGCAGGGGGGCCAAACACTGAAGCTTTCTTT. Its protein is CASVRAGGPNTEAFF.

This clone was seen only once. The V and J genes are TRBV6-6 and TRBJ1-1; 7 bases map to TRBD1. Germline CDR1 reads MNHNY; CDR2 reads SVGAGI (reference sequence). After removal of 0 bases from V and 5 bases from J, the junction contained 0 bases not matched to a gene. CDR3 length: 13 residues. The CDR3 reads CASSYSRGTEAFF. The CDR3, as DNA: TGTGCCAGCAGTTACTCCAGGGGGACTGAAGCTTTCTTT.

The chain employs TRBV19 and TRBJ2-7, with D tentatively TRBD2 (6 bases). This CDR3 has 15 amino acids. V was clipped by 3 bases and J by 7 bases, with 19 bases between them. Germline V CDR1 and CDR2: LNHDA, SQIVND (reference sequence). DNA of the CDR3: TGTGCCAGTAGTATTAATGTGGGGGAGGCCGTGGAGCAGTACTTC. It specifies CASSINVGEAVEQYF.

This chain joins TRBV6-5 and TRBJ2-7, with a possible D match to TRBD2 (5 bases). CDR3 length equals 14 residues. Germline CDR1 MNHEY, CDR2 SVGAGI. Trimming left V 2 bases short and J 5 bases short, with 13 bases between. The chain's CDR3 is CASSYGGSLDEQYF. In DNA form, the CDR3 reads TGTGCCAGCAGTTACGGAGGAAGTCTAGACGAGCAGTACTTC.

The CDR3 DNA sequence: TGCGCCAGCAGCCAAGGCAGGGGTGGTGAAGCTTTCTTT. Translating it yields CASSQGRGGEAFF. V gene TRBV4-1 combines with J gene TRBJ1-1, with a tentative D call TRBD1 (6 bases). The CDR3 totals 13 residues. CDR1 MGHRA and CDR2 YSYEKL come from the germline V gene. Trimming cost V 1 base and J 7 bases, with 10 bases left between them.

The rearrangement uses TRBV4-3 and TRBJ2-1; 9 bases are a match to TRBD2. Germline-derived CDR1 and CDR2 are LGHNA and YSLEER. There are 15 residues in the CDR3. V dropped 0 bases and J dropped 6; count of bases not matched to a gene: 3. DNA for the CDR3: TGCGCCAGCAGCCAAGAAAGCGGGGGGTCCAATGAGCAGTTCTTC. This gives the protein CASSQESGGSNEQFF.

This clone was recorded once. The V call is TRBV6-1, the J call TRBJ2-3, with 10 nucleotides matching TRBD2. From germline, CDR1 is MNHNS and CDR2 SASEGT. CDR3 length: 17 amino acids. V lost 6 bases and J lost 5; bases outside the gene matches: 14. The CDR3 loop is CASREHSSGGRLDTQYF. In DNA form, the CDR3 reads TGTGCCAGCAGAGAACATAGTAGCGGGGGGCGCTTAGATACGCAGTATTTT.

This rearrangement joins TRBV27 to TRBJ2-5, with D possibly being TRBD2 (7 bases). This CDR3 is built from 15 residues. V lost 3 bases, J lost 1 base, and 12 bases lay in between. The germline gives CDR1 MNHEY, CDR2 SMNVEV (reference sequence). In DNA, the CDR3 is TGTGCCAGCAGTTTCTGGGGGGGGCCCCAAGAGACCCAGTACTTC. Amino acids: CASSFWGGPQETQYF.